This T cell receptor (beta chain) is drawn from a study of cytomegalovirus exposure and HLA in healthy donors. PCR involved 60 Vbeta and 13 Jbeta primers. The protocol was immunoSEQ multiplex PCR, while the TCRdb copy is restricted to in-frame clones and leaves out a portion. The repertoire holds 130,000 to 150,000 clones, with over 65% as singletons. Germline CDR1 is SGHDT and CDR2 is YYEEEE. Trimming pared 4 bases from V and 0 bases from J, leaving 7 bases between. CDR3 length: 13 amino acids. Sequencing was performed on PBMCs. This chain connects TRBV5-6 to TRBJ1-1; D gene unclear. The sequence came from a man in his forties in good health and CMV-seropositive. The CDR3: CASSAPMNTEAFF. CDR3 sequence (DNA): TGTGCCAGCAGCGCCCCTATGAACACTGAAGCTTTCTTT.